This TCR beta chain was profiled in a study of early T cells in non-severe SARS-CoV-2 infection (dated by TCRdb to the early 2020s). With regard to the full study: TCR sequencing used bulk RNA from unsorted whole blood, so alpha and beta chains could not be paired. The paper's findings and limits, for the study overall: VDJdb matching was skewed toward anti-spike CD8 responses and likely underestimated virus-specific expansions by missing private and CD4 specificities.

The CDR3 starts with the cysteine, ends with the phenylalanine, and has 16 residues. Only CDR3 DNA remains: 48 bases, in frame from the first base. CDR1 is given as SGHNT and CDR2 as YENEEA, both from the germline V gene. After removal of 5 bases from V and 5 bases from J, the junction retains 10 bases not matched to a gene. A remark on this clonotype: Its antigen is currently not known. There are no base qualities to consult, and no much larger clone falls within one base.

Set within a cohort of healthcare workers in London, UK, this nested case-control study involved weekly PCR testing of nasopharyngeal swabs along with blood sampling. Between 23 and 31 March 2020, the week of the UK lockdown, healthcare workers were enrolled and then followed up weekly for as long as 16 weeks. The library was prepared using 5' RACE. The sequencer was a NextSeq 500. To correct for sequencing error and PCR bias, the TCR library protocol tagged individual cDNA molecules with unique molecular identifiers. TCR alpha and beta chains were both sequenced, and the abundances of alpha and beta sequences in each sample were closely correlated with each other. In the paper's pipeline: V gene, J gene and CDR3 annotation of TCR sequences was performed with Decombinator V4. TCRs were defined as expanded if a significant change between any two time points was detected under a Poisson model with p below 0.0001. TCR abundances were normalised to the total number of TCRs sequenced in each sample and reported as counts per million. MAIT TCRs were defined by TRAV1-2 paired with TRAJ12, TRAJ20 or TRAJ33, and iNKT TCRs by TRAV10 paired with TRAJ18. VDJdb, accessed on 1 November 2021, was searched for TCRs annotated for CMV, EBV and SARS-CoV-2, and TCRs annotated for more than one antigen were excluded. Through fastp at Q25 and MiXCR, TCRdb rebuilt clones from the public reads, retaining in-frame beta chains. Every distinct CDR3 protein forms one entry, paired with its most common genes and DNA. It is TCRdb's table, rather than the study itself, that gives the V and J calls and clone size. Counted in this sample were about 60,000 distinct CDR3 sequences; approximately 9% of them appeared once. The top ten clonotypes cover roughly 3.2% of the sample.

The sample was whole blood. The sequence links TRBV11-3 to TRBJ2-2, with 8 middle bases fitting TRBD1. The source of this sequence is an adult who was a healthcare worker with PCR-confirmed SARS-CoV-2 infection or an uninfected control (not recorded which). The sequenced DNA: TGTGCCAGCAGCGTGCGGCAGGGGGCGCGAACCGGGGAGCTGTTTTTT. It translates as CASSVRQGARTGELFF. Supplemented by the reference TRBV11-3 and TRBJ2-2 proteins around the CDR3, the complete variable domain is EAGVVQSPRYKIIEKKQPVAFWCNPISGHNTLYWYLQNLGQGPELLIRYENEEAVDDSQLPKDRFSAERLKGVDSTLKIQPAELGDSAVYLCASSVRQGARTGELFFGEGSRLTVL.